Sequencing of this TCR beta chain was carried out in a study of T cell repertoires in cytomegalovirus infection. At the level of the study: CMV infection together with matching HLA type was indicated by public TCR beta signatures.

Each CDR3 protein is one row after TCRdb ran MiXCR on the reads. The data contain around 240,000 distinct CDR3 sequences, roughly 22% of them singletons. CDR3 length equals 15 residues. Trimming left V 2 bases short and J 6 bases short, with 16 bases between. The V gene's germline CDR1 is MNHEY and CDR2 SMNVEV (reference sequence). This sequence joins TRBV27 and TRBJ1-2, with a tentative D call TRBD1 (6 bases). Sequencing used CD8+ T cells from PBMCs. This clonotype was sampled from a human donor in good health (CMV status not recorded). Some clones in this sample may be carry-over from other donors' samples. The CDR3 nucleotides read TGTGCCAGCAGTTTAGGGCCAACAGGGTTAGATGGCTACACCTTC. Protein sequence: CASSLGPTGLDGYTF.